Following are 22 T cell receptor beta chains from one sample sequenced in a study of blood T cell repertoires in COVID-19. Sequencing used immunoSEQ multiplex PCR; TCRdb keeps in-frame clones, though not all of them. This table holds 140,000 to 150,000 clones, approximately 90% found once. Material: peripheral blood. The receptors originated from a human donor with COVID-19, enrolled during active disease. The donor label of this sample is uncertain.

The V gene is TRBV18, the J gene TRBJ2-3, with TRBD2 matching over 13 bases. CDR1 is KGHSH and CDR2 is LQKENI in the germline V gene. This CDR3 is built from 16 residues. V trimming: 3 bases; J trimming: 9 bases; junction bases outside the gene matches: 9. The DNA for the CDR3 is TGTGCCAGCTCACCCGGGACTAGCGGGGCCGGGGGAACGCAGTATTTT. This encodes CASSPGTSGAGGTQYF.

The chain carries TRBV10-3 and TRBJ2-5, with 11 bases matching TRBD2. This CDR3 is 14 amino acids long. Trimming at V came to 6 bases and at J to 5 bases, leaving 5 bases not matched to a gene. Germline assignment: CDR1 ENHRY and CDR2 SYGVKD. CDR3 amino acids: CAIRTSGGGETQYF. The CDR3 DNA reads TGTGCCATCAGAACTAGCGGGGGAGGGGAGACCCAGTACTTC.

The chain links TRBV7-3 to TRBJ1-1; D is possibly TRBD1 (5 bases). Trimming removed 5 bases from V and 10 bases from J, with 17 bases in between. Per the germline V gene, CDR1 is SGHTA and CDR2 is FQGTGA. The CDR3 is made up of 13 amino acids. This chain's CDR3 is CASSPRGYGRAFF. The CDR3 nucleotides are TGTGCCAGCAGCCCTAGGGGCTACGGGAGAGCTTTCTTT.

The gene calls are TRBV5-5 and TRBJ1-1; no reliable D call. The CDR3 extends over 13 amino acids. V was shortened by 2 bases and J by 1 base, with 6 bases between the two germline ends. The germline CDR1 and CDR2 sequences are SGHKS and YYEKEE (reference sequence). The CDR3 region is CASSFYRNTEAFF. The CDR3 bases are TGTGCCAGCAGCTTTTACAGGAACACTGAAGCTTTCTTT. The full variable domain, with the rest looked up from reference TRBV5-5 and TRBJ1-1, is DAGVTQSPTHLIKTRGQQVTLRCSPISGHKSVSWYQQVLGQGPQFIFQYYEKEERGRGNFPDRFSARQFPNYSSELNVNALLLGDSALYLCASSFYRNTEAFFGQGTRLTVV.

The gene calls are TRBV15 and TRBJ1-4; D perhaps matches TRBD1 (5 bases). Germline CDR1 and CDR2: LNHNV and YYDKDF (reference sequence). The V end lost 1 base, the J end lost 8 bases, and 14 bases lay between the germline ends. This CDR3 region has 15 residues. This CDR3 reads CATSRVRGAGEKLFF. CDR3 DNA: TGTGCCACCAGCAGAGTACGGGGCGCGGGAGAAAAACTGTTTTTT.

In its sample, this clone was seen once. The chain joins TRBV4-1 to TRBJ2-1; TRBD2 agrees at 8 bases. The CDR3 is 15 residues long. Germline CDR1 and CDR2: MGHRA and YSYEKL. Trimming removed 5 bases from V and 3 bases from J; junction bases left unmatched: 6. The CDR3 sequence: CASSFTGTSYNEQFF. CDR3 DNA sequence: TGCGCCAGCAGCTTCACCGGGACTAGCTACAATGAGCAGTTCTTC.

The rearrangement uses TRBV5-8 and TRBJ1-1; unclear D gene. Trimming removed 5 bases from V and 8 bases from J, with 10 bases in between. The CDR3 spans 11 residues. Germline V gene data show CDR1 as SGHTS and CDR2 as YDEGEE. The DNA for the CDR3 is TGTGCCAGCAGTAAGAGACACGAAGCTTTCTTT. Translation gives CASSKRHEAFF. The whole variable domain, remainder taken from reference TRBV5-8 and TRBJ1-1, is EAGVTQSPTHLIKTRGQQATLRCSPISGHTSVYWYQQALGLGLQFLLWYDEGEERNRGNFPPRFSGRQFPNYSSELNVNALELEDSALYLCASSKRHEAFFGQGTRLTVV.

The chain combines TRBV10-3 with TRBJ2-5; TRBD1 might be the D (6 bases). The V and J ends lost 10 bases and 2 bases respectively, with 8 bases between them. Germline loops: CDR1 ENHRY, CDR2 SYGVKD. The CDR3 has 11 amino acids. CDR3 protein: CATQGQETQYF. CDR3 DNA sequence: TGTGCCACCCAGGGGCAAGAGACCCAGTACTTC.

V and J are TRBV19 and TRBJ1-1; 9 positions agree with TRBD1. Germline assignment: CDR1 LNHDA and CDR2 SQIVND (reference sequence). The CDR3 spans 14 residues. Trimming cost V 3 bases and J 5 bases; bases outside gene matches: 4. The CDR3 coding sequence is TGTGCCAGTAGTATCGGGACAGGGAGTACTGAAGCTTTCTTT. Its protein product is CASSIGTGSTEAFF.

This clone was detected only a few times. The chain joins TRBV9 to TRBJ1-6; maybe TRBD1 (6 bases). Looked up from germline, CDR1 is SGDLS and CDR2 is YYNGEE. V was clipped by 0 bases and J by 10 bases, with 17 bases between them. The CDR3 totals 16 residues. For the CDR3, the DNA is TGTGCCAGCAGCGTAGCGGCCACAGGGAATGGCTCACCCCTCCACTTT. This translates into CASSVAATGNGSPLHF.

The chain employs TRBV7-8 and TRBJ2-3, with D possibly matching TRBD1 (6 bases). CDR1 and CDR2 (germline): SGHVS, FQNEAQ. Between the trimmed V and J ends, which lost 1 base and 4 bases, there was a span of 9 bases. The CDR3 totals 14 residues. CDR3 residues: CASSLGRGADTQYF. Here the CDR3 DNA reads TGTGCCAGCAGCTTAGGCAGGGGAGCAGATACGCAGTATTTT.

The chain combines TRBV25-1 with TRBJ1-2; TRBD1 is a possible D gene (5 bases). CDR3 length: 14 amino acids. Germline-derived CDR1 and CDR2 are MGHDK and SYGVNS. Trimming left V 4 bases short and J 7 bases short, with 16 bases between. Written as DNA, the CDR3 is TGTGCCAGCAGTGGGGACTGGCTTTGGGGTGGCTACACCTTC. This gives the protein CASSGDWLWGGYTF.

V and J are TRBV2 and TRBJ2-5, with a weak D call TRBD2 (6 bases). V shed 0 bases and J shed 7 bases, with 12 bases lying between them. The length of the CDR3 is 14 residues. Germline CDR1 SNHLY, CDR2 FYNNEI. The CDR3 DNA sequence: TGTGCCAGCAGTGAAGCCGGCGGGGCGGGGACCCAGTACTTC. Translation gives CASSEAGGAGTQYF.

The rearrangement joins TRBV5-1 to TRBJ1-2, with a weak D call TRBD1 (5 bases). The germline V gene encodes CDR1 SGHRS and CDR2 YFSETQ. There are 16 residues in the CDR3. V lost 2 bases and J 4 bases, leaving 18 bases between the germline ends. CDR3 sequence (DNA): TGCGCCAGCAGCTTAAGTCAGGGAGGGAGTAGCTATGGCTACACCTTC. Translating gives CASSLSQGGSSYGYTF.

CDR3 residues: CASSLNAGGLYNEQFF. In DNA, the CDR3 is TGTGCCAGCAGCTTAAATGCAGGGGGCCTATACAATGAGCAGTTCTTC. The V and J genes are TRBV7-3 and TRBJ2-1; 8 bases fit TRBD1. Germline V gene lookup returns CDR1 SGHTA and CDR2 FQGTGA. V lost 1 base, J lost 4 bases, and 6 bases stayed unmatched. CDR3 length: 16 residues.

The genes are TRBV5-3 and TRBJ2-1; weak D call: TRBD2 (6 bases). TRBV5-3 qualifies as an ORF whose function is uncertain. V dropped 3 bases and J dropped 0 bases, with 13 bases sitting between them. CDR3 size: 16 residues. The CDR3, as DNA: TGTGCCAGAAGCTGCCCGCCCGGGGGCTCCTACAATGAGCAGTTCTTC. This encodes CARSCPPGGSYNEQFF.

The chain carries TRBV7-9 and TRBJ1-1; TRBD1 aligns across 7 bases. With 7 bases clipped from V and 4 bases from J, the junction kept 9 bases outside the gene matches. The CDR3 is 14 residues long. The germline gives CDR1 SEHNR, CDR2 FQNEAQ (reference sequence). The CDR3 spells CASIKGAGGTEAFF. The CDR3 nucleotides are TGTGCCAGCATTAAGGGGGCAGGGGGCACTGAAGCTTTCTTT.

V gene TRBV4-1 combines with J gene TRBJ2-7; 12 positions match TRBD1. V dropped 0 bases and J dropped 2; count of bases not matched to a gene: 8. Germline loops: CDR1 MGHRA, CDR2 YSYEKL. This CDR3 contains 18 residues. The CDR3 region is CASSQEGTGGGGPYEQYF. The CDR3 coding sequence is TGCGCCAGCAGCCAAGAGGGGACAGGGGGCGGAGGGCCCTACGAGCAGTACTTC.

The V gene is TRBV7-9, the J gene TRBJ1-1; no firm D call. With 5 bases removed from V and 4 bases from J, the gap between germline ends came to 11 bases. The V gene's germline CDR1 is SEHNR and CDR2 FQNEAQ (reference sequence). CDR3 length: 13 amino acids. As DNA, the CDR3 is TGTGCCAGCAGCCCCACCTCGGGCACTGAAGCTTTCTTT. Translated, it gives CASSPTSGTEAFF.

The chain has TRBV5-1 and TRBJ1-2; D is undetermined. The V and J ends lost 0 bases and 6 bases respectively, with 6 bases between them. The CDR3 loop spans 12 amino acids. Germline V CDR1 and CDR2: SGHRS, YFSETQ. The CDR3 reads CASSLDMDGYTF. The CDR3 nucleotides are TGCGCCAGCAGCTTGGACATGGATGGCTACACCTTC.

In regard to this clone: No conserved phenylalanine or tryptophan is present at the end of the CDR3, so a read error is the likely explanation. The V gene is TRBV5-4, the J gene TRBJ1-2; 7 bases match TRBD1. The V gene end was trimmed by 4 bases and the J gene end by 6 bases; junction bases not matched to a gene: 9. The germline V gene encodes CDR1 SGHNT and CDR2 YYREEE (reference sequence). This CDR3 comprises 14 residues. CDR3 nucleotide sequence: TGTGCCAGCAGCCTTCCGACAGGGTCAGATGGCTACACCTCC. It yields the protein CASSLPTGSDGYTS.

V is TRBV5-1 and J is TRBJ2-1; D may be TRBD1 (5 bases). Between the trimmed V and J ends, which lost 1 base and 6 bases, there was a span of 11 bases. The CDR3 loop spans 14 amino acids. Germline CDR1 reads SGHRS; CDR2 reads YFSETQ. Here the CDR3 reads CASSLIPGSNEQFF. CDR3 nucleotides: TGCGCCAGCAGCTTGATTCCAGGGTCCAATGAGCAGTTCTTC. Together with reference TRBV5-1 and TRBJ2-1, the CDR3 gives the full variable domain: KAGVTQTPRYLIKTRGQQVTLSCSPISGHRSVSWYQQTPGQGLQFLFEYFSETQRNKGNFPGRFSGRQFSNSRSEMNVSTLELGDSALYLCASSLIPGSNEQFFGPGTRLTVL.